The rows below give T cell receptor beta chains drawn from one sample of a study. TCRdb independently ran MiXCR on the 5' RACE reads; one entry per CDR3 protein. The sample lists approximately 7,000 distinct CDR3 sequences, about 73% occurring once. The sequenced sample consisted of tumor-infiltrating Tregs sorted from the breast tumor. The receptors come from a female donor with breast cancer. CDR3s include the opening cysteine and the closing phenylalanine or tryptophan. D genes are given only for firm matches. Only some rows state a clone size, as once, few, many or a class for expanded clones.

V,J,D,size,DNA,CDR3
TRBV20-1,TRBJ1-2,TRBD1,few,TGCAGTGCTAGAGACCCTTTGGGCGGACAGGGTGGATATGGCTACACCTTC,CSARDPLGGQGGYGYTF
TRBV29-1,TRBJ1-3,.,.,TGCAGCGTTGAAGCGTCTGGAGGCACCATATATTTT,CSVEASGGTIYF
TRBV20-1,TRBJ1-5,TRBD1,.,TGCAGTGCTAGAGACACCGGACAGGGGAGGAATCAGCCCCAGCATTTT,CSARDTGQGRNQPQHF
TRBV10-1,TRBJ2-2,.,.,TGCGCCAGCAGGGCAATTAAGTTCCCTGCGAACACCGGGGAGCTGTTTTTT,CASRAIKFPANTGELFF
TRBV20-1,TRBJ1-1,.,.,TGCAGTGCCAGAGACCATGGAACAAACACTGAAGCTTTCTTT,CSARDHGTNTEAFF
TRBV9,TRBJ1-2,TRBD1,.,TGTGCCAGCAGCCCGGGACAGGGCTATGGCTACACCTTC,CASSPGQGYGYTF
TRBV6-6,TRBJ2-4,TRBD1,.,TGTGCCAGCAGTACCGGACAGGGAAGGGGCATTCAGTACTTC,CASSTGQGRGIQYF
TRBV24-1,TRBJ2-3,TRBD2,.,TGTGCCACCAGTGACCCCGAAGGTAGCGGGAGGGATACGCAGTATTTT,CATSDPEGSGRDTQYF
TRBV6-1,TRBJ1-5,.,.,TGTGCCAGCAGTGAAGTTGGTCAGCCCCAGCATTTT,CASSEVGQPQHF
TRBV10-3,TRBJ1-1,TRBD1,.,TGTGCCATCAGTGAGGGACAGGGGGCTTTCGGCCCTGAAGCTTTCTTT,CAISEGQGAFGPEAFF
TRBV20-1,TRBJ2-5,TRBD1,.,TGCAGTGCACAAGGGGGCTTAGGAGGGACCCAGTACTTC,CSAQGGLGGTQYF
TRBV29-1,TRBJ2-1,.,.,TGCAGCGTATACAAAGTTTCGGATGAGCAGTTCTTC,CSVYKVSDEQFF
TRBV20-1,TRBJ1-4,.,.,TGCAGTGCTAGGGGTATGGTGGGGGATGAAAAACTGTTTTTT,CSARGMVGDEKLFF
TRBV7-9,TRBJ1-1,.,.,TGTGCCAGCAGCCCCCCAGGGGTGAACACTGAAGCTTTCTTT,CASSPPGVNTEAFF
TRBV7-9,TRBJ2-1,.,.,TGTGCCAGCAGCTTAGCGCGTTCGAGGCAGGGGGGCCCCTCGGGGAATGAGCAGTTCTTC,CASSLARSRQGGPSGNEQFF
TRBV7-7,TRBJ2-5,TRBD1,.,TGTGCTAGCAGCCCCGGGACAGCCAAAGAGACCCAGTACTTC,CASSPGTAKETQYF
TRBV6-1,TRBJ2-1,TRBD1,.,TGTGCCAGCAGTGACCGGACAGGGGGCATTACATCGTTCTTC,CASSDRTGGITSFF
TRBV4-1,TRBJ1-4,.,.,TGCGCCAGCAGCCAAGTGAAGAATGAAAAACTGTTTTTT,CASSQVKNEKLFF
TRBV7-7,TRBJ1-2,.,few,TGTGCTAGCAGCCTATCCGGGACGGTTTATGGCTACACCTTC,CASSLSGTVYGYTF
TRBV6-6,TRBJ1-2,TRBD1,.,TGTGCCAGCAGTTACAGTGGAGGGGTAGGGGGCCTCTATGGCTACACCTTC,CASSYSGGVGGLYGYTF
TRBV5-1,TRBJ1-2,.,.,TGTGCCAGCACGGCCCGGGATGCGACAGGCTATGGCTACACCTTC,CASTARDATGYGYTF
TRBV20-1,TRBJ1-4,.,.,TGCAGTGCTAGTGTGGGGGTCTTCACAAATGAAAAACTGTTTTTT,CSASVGVFTNEKLFF
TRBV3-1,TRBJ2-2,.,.,TGTGCCAGCAGCCTTCCGAAGATGAAGGGGGAGCTGTTTTTT,CASSLPKMKGELFF
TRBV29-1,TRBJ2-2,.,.,TGCAGCGTTCGGGAAGGGAGCAGGACCGGGGAGCTGTTTTTT,CSVREGSRTGELFF
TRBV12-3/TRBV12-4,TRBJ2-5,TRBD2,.,TGTGCCAGCAGCGAATCACTAGCGAACCAAGAGACCCAGTACTTC,CASSESLANQETQYF
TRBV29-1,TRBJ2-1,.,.,TGCAGCGTTGACGCCGGCAGACAGGCCCAGCAGTTCTTC,CSVDAGRQAQQFF
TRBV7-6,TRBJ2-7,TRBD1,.,TGTGCTAGCAGCCCTAGACAGGGCTACGAGCAGTACTTC,CASSPRQGYEQYF
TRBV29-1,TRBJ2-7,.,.,TGCAGCGTTCCGGCGAGACAGGGAGGTTTTAACGAGCAGTACTTC,CSVPARQGGFNEQYF
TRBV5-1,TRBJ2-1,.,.,TGCGCCAGCAGCCCGACCGGCAATGAGCAGTTCTTC,CASSPTGNEQFF
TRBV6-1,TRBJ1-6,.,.,TGTGCCAGCAGTGATCCGGGAGGGGCTGTCTCAGCAACGCCTAATAATTCACCCCTCCACTTT,CASSDPGGAVSATPNNSPLHF
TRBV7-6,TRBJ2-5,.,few,TGTGCCAGCAGCTTAATGGCCGGGGGACCCCAAGAGACCCAGTACTTC,CASSLMAGGPQETQYF
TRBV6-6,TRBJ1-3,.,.,TGTGCCAGCAGTTACGAGGGGGTGAATGGAAACACCATATATTTT,CASSYEGVNGNTIYF
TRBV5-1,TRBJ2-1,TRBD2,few,TGCGCCAGCAGCTTGGGGACTAGCGGGAGGTCCTACAATGAGCAGTTCTTC,CASSLGTSGRSYNEQFF
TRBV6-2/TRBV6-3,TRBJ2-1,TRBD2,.,TGTGCCAGCAGTACAGCTCCGACTAGCGGGGGGGCCATCAGCTCCTACAATGAGCAGTTCTTC,CASSTAPTSGGAISSYNEQFF
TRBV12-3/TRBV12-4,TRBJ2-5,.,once,TGTGCCAGCAGCCTTCTGGATCAAGAGACCCAGTACTTC,CASSLLDQETQYF
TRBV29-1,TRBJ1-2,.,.,TGCAGCGTTTCGACAGGCACCCTCTATGGCTACACCTTC,CSVSTGTLYGYTF
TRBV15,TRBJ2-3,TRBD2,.,TGTGCCACCAGCAGAGACGGCACGGGACTAGGGAGCACAGATACGCAGTATTTT,CATSRDGTGLGSTDTQYF
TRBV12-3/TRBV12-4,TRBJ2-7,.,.,TGTGCCAGCAGTAAGGACCGATCGACTGGCGAGAACTACGAGCAGTACTTC,CASSKDRSTGENYEQYF
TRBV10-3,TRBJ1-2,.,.,TGTGCCAGCCAAAAGGGGAGCGGCTACACCTTC,CASQKGSGYTF
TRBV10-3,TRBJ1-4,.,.,TGTGCCATCAGTGAGGGAGGGGAGCGAGAAAAACTGTTTTTT,CAISEGGEREKLFF
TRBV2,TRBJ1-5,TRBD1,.,TGTGCCAGCTTAAAGGACAGGGTAGCGAATCAGCCCCAGCATTTT,CASLKDRVANQPQHF
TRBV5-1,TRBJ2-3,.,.,TGCGCCAGCAGCTCCTCAGGGGGCACAGATACGCAGTATTTT,CASSSSGGTDTQYF
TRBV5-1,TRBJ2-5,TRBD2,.,TGCGGCAGCAGCTCCGGACTAGCGGGAAAAGAGACCCAGTACTTC,CGSSSGLAGKETQYF
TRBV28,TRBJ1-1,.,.,TGTGCCAGCAGTCCTAACAGTGTTCCTAAAGCTTTCTTT,CASSPNSVPKAFF
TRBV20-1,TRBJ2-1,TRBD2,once,TGCAGTGCTAGAGGGGGGACTAGCGGCTACAATGAGCAGTTCTTC,CSARGGTSGYNEQFF
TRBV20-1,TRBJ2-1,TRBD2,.,TGTAGTGCTAAGGGACTAGCGGGGGCCACCTTATACAATGAGCAGTTCTTC,CSAKGLAGATLYNEQFF
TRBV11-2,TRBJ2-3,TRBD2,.,TGTGCCACAAGACGAGCGGGGGGCCGCAAAACCACAGATACGCAGTATTTT,CATRRAGGRKTTDTQYF
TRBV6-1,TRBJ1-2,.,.,TGTGCCAGCAGCCACAGGGATCCTAACTATGGCTACACCTTC,CASSHRDPNYGYTF